Sequencing of this TCR beta chain was carried out in a study of patients and donors after allogeneic stem cell transplantation. This clonotype was seen a few times. V gave up 3 bases and J gave up 7 bases, with 13 bases separating them. Germline CDR1 MDHEN, CDR2 SYDVKM. CDR3 length: 13 residues. TCRdb re-analysed the RT-PCR reads in MiXCR, keeping a single row per CDR3 protein. The top ten clones hold more than 45% of a sample with some 20,000 distinct CDR3 sequences, 29% of them seen once. J is TRBJ2-7 and V is TRBV28, with D perhaps matching TRBD1 (6 bases). This clonotype originated in a human donor who was either an allogeneic HSCT recipient or a stem cell or donor lymphocyte infusion donor (not recorded which). It is not recorded whose cells these are; they may come from a transplant donor. Sequencing input: blood, either unsorted or a sorted T cell fraction (not recorded which). CDR3 loop: CASSFRQGREQYF. CDR3 DNA sequence: TGTGCCAGCAGTTTTCGGCAGGGGCGAGAGCAGTACTTC.